What follows are 2 T cell receptor beta chains derived from one specimen sequenced in a study of neoadjuvant nivolumab and ipilimumab in lung cancer. Repertoires were generated with immunoSEQ multiplex PCR, while TCRdb's copy carries only in-frame clones and drops some. The table lists approximately 5,000 clones, around 92% of them singletons. The sample here was blood, taken after neoadjuvant nivolumab, alone or with ipilimumab, at or shortly before surgery. All receptors come from an adult with non-small cell lung cancer. Some clones in this sample may be carry-over from other donors' samples.

The chain recombines TRBV7-2 with TRBJ2-2; maybe TRBD1 (5 bases). The germline V gene encodes CDR1 SGHTA and CDR2 FQGNSA. Trimming removed 2 bases at V and 6 bases at J, with 13 bases between. This CDR3 contains 15 residues. This CDR3 reads CASSLSPQGAGELFF. CDR3 in DNA: TGTGCCAGCAGCTTATCCCCCCAAGGGGCCGGGGAGCTGTTTTTT.

The V call is TRBV6-5, the J call TRBJ1-3; TRBD1 aligns across 7 bases. The CDR3 consists of 15 residues. Germline CDR1 reads MNHEY; CDR2 reads SVGAGI. The V gene end was trimmed by 3 bases and the J gene end by 2 bases; junction bases not matched to a gene: 4. As DNA, the CDR3 is TGTGCCAGCAGTTATGACAGGGACGCTGGAAACACCATATATTTT. Amino acid sequence: CASSYDRDAGNTIYF.